One and the same sample provided the 31 T cell receptor beta chains below, sequenced in a study of T cells in Graves' hyperthyroidism and ophthalmopathy. Amplification targeted TCR beta CDR3 regions from RNA transcripts. RT-PCR in the first round (using the HTBI primer set) targeted the TCR CDR3. TCRdb itself ran the multiplex PCR reads through MiXCR, one entry per CDR3 protein. The profile covers 300,000 to 450,000 distinct CDR3 sequences, with 15% to 20% appearing a single time and about 14% taken by the ten largest. Sequenced material: blood. The receptor set was obtained from a woman aged 40 to 50 with Graves' ophthalmopathy.

This clonotype came up many times. The V and J genes are TRBV6-5 and TRBJ2-2; D is possibly TRBD1 or TRBD2 (5 bases each). Germline-derived CDR1 and CDR2 are MNHEY and SVGAGI. The CDR3 is made up of 17 amino acids. Deletions cut 0 bases from V and 0 bases from J, with 11 bases between. CDR3 DNA: TGTGCCAGCAGTTACTCCCGGGGCCGGGCGAACACCGGGGAGCTGTTTTTT. Its protein is CASSYSRGRANTGELFF.

This clonotype was recorded many times. The V call is TRBV27, the J call TRBJ2-7; no clear D. V was pared by 4 bases and J by 0 bases, with 10 bases between. The CDR3 sequence is 14 residues long. CDR1 MNHEY and CDR2 SMNVEV come from the germline V gene (reference sequence). CDR3 sequence reads: CASSSDFSSYEQYF. CDR3 nucleotides: TGTGCCAGCAGTTCCGACTTTAGCTCCTACGAGCAGTACTTC.

This clonotype showed up many times. V is TRBV20-1 and J is TRBJ2-5; 7 bases map to TRBD2. The CDR3 contains 17 residues. V shed 4 bases and J 0 bases; nucleotides not matched to a gene: 14. Germline V gene data show CDR1 as DFQATT and CDR2 as SNEGSKA (reference sequence). The CDR3 here is CSAKWGSGYTYQETQYF. For the CDR3, the DNA is TGCAGTGCTAAATGGGGTAGCGGGTACACGTACCAAGAGACCCAGTACTTC.

Ten or more counts support this clonotype. The chain carries TRBV7-9 and TRBJ2-7, with TRBD2 as a possible D gene (6 bases). V shed 5 bases and J shed 5 bases, with 13 bases lying between them. Germline CDR1 SEHNR, CDR2 FQNEAQ (reference sequence). The length of the CDR3 is 13 residues. The CDR3 nucleotides are TGTGCCAGCAGCCAAACCACGGGGGACGAGCAGTACTTC. Translating gives CASSQTTGDEQYF.

This clonotype was seen ten or more times. V and J are TRBV11-2 and TRBJ1-1, with D hard to call. V dropped 1 base and J dropped 8 bases, with 11 bases sitting between them. Germline loops: CDR1 SGHAT, CDR2 FQNNGV. The length of the CDR3 is 13 residues. The CDR3 spells CASSLVGGLEAFF. The CDR3 bases are TGTGCCAGCAGCTTAGTGGGCGGGTTGGAAGCTTTCTTT. The entire variable domain, with the rest obtained from reference TRBV11-2 and TRBJ1-1, is as follows: EAGVAQSPRYKIIEKRQSVAFWCNPISGHATLYWYQQILGQGPKLLIQFQNNGVVDDSQLPKDRFSAERLKGVDSTLKIQPAKLEDSAVYLCASSLVGGLEAFFGQGTRLTVV.

The CDR3 nucleotides read TGTGCCAGCAGAGCTGGTGGGCACCTAGTCTATCGAGAGACCCAGTACTTC. Protein product: CASRAGGHLVYRETQYF. This chain joins TRBV6-1 and TRBJ2-5, with D hard to call. CDR1 is MNHNS and CDR2 is SASEGT in the germline V gene. The CDR3 loop spans 17 amino acids. V dropped 6 bases and J dropped 4 bases, with 24 bases sitting between them.

This clonotype has at least ten counts. The J gene is TRBJ2-7, the V gene TRBV20-1; D is unclear. Germline V gene sequence: CDR1 DFQATT, CDR2 SNEGSKA (reference sequence). The V end lost 7 bases, the J end lost 2 bases, and 12 bases lay between the germline ends. The CDR3 is made up of 12 amino acids. As DNA, the CDR3 is TGCAGTGGGTACCCAACTACCTACGAGCAGTACTTC. It encodes CSGYPTTYEQYF.

This clonotype was seen ten or more times. The V and J genes are TRBV2 and TRBJ1-5; tentative D call: TRBD1 (5 bases). V lost 7 bases and J 1 base, leaving 17 bases between the germline ends. The CDR3 sequence is 16 residues long. CDR1 and CDR2 (germline): SNHLY, FYNNEI. The CDR3 reads CASKSTVRGSNQPQHF. CDR3 DNA: TGTGCCAGCAAGTCGACAGTCCGAGGGAGCAATCAGCCCCAGCATTTT.

The chain links TRBV6-2 or TRBV6-3 to TRBJ2-3; weak D call: TRBD2 (6 bases). The CDR3 runs 14 residues. The V end was cut by 7 bases, the J end by 5 bases, with 16 bases between. Germline CDR1 and CDR2: MNHEY and SVGEGT. The CDR3 loop is CASKVAGSIDTQYF. The CDR3 coding sequence is TGTGCCAGCAAGGTTGCGGGGTCCATAGATACGCAGTATTTT.

This clonotype was counted once. CDR3 protein: CASGTSPFMNTEAFF. CDR3 nucleotides: TGTGCTAGTGGTACTTCCCCGTTCATGAACACTGAAGCTTTCTTT. V is TRBV12-5 and J is TRBJ1-1; D unclear. The V gene's germline CDR1 is LGHNT and CDR2 FRNRAP. The V end lost 5 bases, the J end lost 0 bases, and 13 bases lay between the germline ends. The CDR3 runs to 15 residues.

The sample holds many counts of this clonotype. The V gene is TRBV4-1, the J gene TRBJ2-3; D tentatively fits TRBD1 or TRBD2 (7 bases each). CDR1 is MGHRA, CDR2 YSYEKL, per germline. This CDR3 spans 15 amino acids. Deletions cut 0 bases from V and 4 bases from J, with 11 bases between. The CDR3 sequence is CASSQDRGGADTQYF. The CDR3 coding sequence is TGCGCCAGCAGCCAAGACAGGGGGGGGGCAGATACGCAGTATTTT.

This clonotype was seen repeatedly, ten times or more. The chain couples TRBV5-1 to TRBJ1-3, with D possibly being TRBD1 (6 bases). Per the germline V gene, CDR1 is SGHRS and CDR2 is YFSETQ. The CDR3 runs 14 residues. The V end was cut by 1 base, the J end by 4 bases, with 9 bases between. In DNA form, the CDR3 reads TGCGCCAGCAGCTTGCAGGGGTCAGGAAACACCATATATTTT. Translated: CASSLQGSGNTIYF.

This rearrangement joins TRBV6-2 or TRBV6-3 to TRBJ2-7; 9 bases agree with TRBD2. This CDR3 region has 16 residues. The junction had 6 bases not matched to a gene; V was cut back by 0 bases and J by 3 bases. Germline values: CDR1 MNHEY, CDR2 SVGEGT. DNA for the CDR3: TGTGCCAGCAGTTACTCGAGGGCGGGAGGGCTCTACGAGCAGTACTTC. Its protein is CASSYSRAGGLYEQYF.

This chain uses TRBV12-3 or TRBV12-4 with TRBJ1-2; the D is unclear. The CDR3 length is 14 residues. The ends were cut back, 0 bases at V and 4 bases at J, with 9 bases in the middle. For the CDR3, the DNA is TGTGCCAGCAGTTTAGCGGTGACAACCTATGGCTACACCTTC. Its translation: CASSLAVTTYGYTF.

In this sample, this clonotype turned up many times. The chain employs TRBV9 and TRBJ1-6, with no clear D. V lost 3 bases and J 9 bases, leaving 13 bases between the germline ends. The germline V gene encodes CDR1 SGDLS and CDR2 YYNGEE. This CDR3 is built from 14 residues. The CDR3 DNA follows: TGTGCCAGCAGCGAGTCGACCGGGTTTTCACCCCTCCACTTT. Translation: CASSESTGFSPLHF.

This clonotype appeared a few times. The CDR3 is CASSEALWDNAGQPQHF. In nucleotides, the CDR3 is TGTGCCAGCAGTGAAGCCCTATGGGACAATGCTGGGCAGCCCCAGCATTTT. The chain joins TRBV6-1 to TRBJ1-5; possible D gene TRBD1, 6 bases. This CDR3 contains 17 residues. V dropped 0 bases and J dropped 7 bases, with 19 bases sitting between them. Per germline, CDR1 MNHNS and CDR2 SASEGT.

This clonotype was observed a handful of times. The chain joins TRBV6-2 or TRBV6-3 to TRBJ1-1; 7 bases agree with TRBD1. This CDR3 has 15 amino acids. Germline V gene lookup returns CDR1 MNHEY and CDR2 SVGEGT. V gave up 6 bases and J gave up 4 bases; unmatched junction bases: 11. CDR3 sequence reads: CASSHFRDSSTEAFF. CDR3 nucleotides: TGTGCCAGCAGCCACTTCCGGGACAGTTCCACTGAAGCTTTCTTT.

At least ten counts were recorded for this clonotype. V and J are TRBV11-1 and TRBJ2-2, with D possibly being TRBD2 (7 bases). The V gene lost 2 bases and the J gene lost 4 bases, with 17 bases spanning the gap. Per germline, CDR1 SGHAT and CDR2 FQDESV (reference sequence). The CDR3 sequence is 17 residues long. The CDR3 here is CASSLSVRGAVTGELFF. Written as DNA, the CDR3 is TGTGCCAGCAGCTTAAGTGTACGGGGGGCGGTCACCGGGGAGCTGTTTTTT.

The rearrangement links TRBV29-1 to TRBJ2-7; no clear D. Trimming removed 0 bases at V and 2 bases at J, with 8 bases between. The length of the CDR3 is 13 residues. In germline, CDR1 is SQVTM, CDR2 ANQGSEA. As DNA, the CDR3 is TGCAGCGTTGAAGAGGCGGAGCCCTACGAGCAGTACTTC. Its protein product is CSVEEAEPYEQYF.

The table lists this clonotype with many counts. The V call is TRBV6-5, the J call TRBJ1-6, with 8 bases lining up with TRBD1. There are 14 residues in the CDR3. Per germline, CDR1 MNHEY and CDR2 SVGAGI. With V trimmed by 7 bases and J by 7 bases, 6 bases remained unmatched. The CDR3 sequence: CASTGTGDNSPLHF. The CDR3 DNA reads as TGTGCCAGCACCGGGACAGGAGACAATTCACCCCTCCACTTT.

This clonotype was observed at least ten times. The V call is TRBV6-2 or TRBV6-3, the J call TRBJ2-7; no definite D call. Germline CDR1 MNHEY, CDR2 SVGEGT. V was cut by 6 bases and J by 5 bases, with 14 bases left in between. This CDR3 contains 13 residues. The CDR3 here is CASSPFDSNEQYF. The CDR3 bases are TGTGCCAGCAGCCCCTTTGACTCGAACGAGCAGTACTTC.

There are many counts of this clonotype. The rearrangement links TRBV28 to TRBJ1-1; D remains ambiguous. CDR1 and CDR2 (germline): MDHEN, SYDVKM. V lost 7 bases to trimming and J lost 3 bases, with 15 bases between them. The CDR3 extends over 14 amino acids. CDR3 DNA sequence: TGTGCCAGCATCCGATCTCAGAGAGACACTGAAGCTTTCTTT. Protein: CASIRSQRDTEAFF. Variable domain in full (rest from reference TRBV28 and TRBJ1-1): DVKVTQSSRYLVKRTGEKVFLECVQDMDHENMFWYRQDPGLGLRLIYFSYDVKMKEKGDIPEGYSVSREKKERFSLILESASTNQTSMYLCASIRSQRDTEAFFGQGTRLTVV.

This sequence joins TRBV29-1 and TRBJ1-1; the match to TRBD1 covers 7 bases. Per germline, CDR1 SQVTM and CDR2 ANQGSEA. The J segment lost 3 bases and the V segment lost 6 bases, leaving 7 bases of the junction unmatched. The CDR3 contains 13 residues. The CDR3 region has the DNA TGCAGCGTCATGACAGGGTTTGACACTGAAGCTTTCTTT. Translation: CSVMTGFDTEAFF.

This clonotype was picked up many times. The V gene is TRBV11-2, the J gene TRBJ1-1; no firm D call. This CDR3 contains 13 residues. Germline V gene sequence: CDR1 SGHAT, CDR2 FQNNGV. Trimming took 5 bases from V and 2 from J, leaving 9 bases between them. CDR3 protein: CASSAYRNTEAFF. The CDR3 bases are TGTGCCAGCAGCGCCTACCGTAACACTGAAGCTTTCTTT. The complete variable domain, with remaining parts taken from reference TRBV11-2 and TRBJ1-1, reads EAGVAQSPRYKIIEKRQSVAFWCNPISGHATLYWYQQILGQGPKLLIQFQNNGVVDDSQLPKDRFSAERLKGVDSTLKIQPAKLEDSAVYLCASSAYRNTEAFFGQGTRLTVV.

Many counts were recorded for this clonotype. Here the CDR3 reads CASQREFTGEQYF. CDR3 sequence (DNA): TGTGCCAGCCAGCGGGAGTTTACGGGCGAGCAGTACTTC. The rearrangement links TRBV7-9 to TRBJ2-7; TRBD2 matches at 8 bases. The V gene end was trimmed by 8 bases and the J gene end by 6 bases; junction bases not matched to a gene: 9. CDR1 and CDR2 from the germline V gene are SEHNR and FQNEAQ (reference sequence). The CDR3 spans 13 residues.

This clonotype has a count of ten or more. The chain uses TRBV30 and TRBJ1-1; D call uncertain. V dropped 5 bases and J dropped 3 bases, with 16 bases sitting between them. CDR1 and CDR2 from the germline V gene are GTSNPN and SVGIG (reference sequence). The CDR3 is 14 residues long. CDR3 sequence: CAWVSRVLHTEAFF. CDR3 bases: TGTGCCTGGGTTAGCCGGGTCCTTCACACTGAAGCTTTCTTT.

The chain has TRBV2 and TRBJ2-7; perhaps TRBD2 as D (6 bases). This CDR3 region has 15 residues. Germline V gives CDR1 SNHLY, CDR2 FYNNEI. The V gene lost 6 bases and the J gene lost 5 bases, with 20 bases spanning the gap. The CDR3 DNA follows: TGTGCCAGCAGACACCCCGGGAGTTTGGCGGACGAGCAGTACTTC. It is translated as CASRHPGSLADEQYF. The full variable domain, its missing parts supplied by reference TRBV2 and TRBJ2-7, is EPEVTQTPSHQVTQMGQEVILRCVPISNHLYFYWYRQILGQKVEFLVSFYNNEISEKSEIFDDQFSVERPDGSNFTLKIRSTKLEDSAMYFCASRHPGSLADEQYFGPGTRLTVT.

This clonotype was counted at least ten times. V gene TRBV6-1 combines with J gene TRBJ1-2; D ambiguous. V was trimmed by 6 bases and J by 7 bases, leaving 30 bases between them. There are 18 residues in the CDR3. The V gene's germline CDR1 is MNHNS and CDR2 SASEGT. This CDR3 is CASREPRIGEGMGSGYTF. The CDR3 nucleotides read TGTGCCAGCAGAGAACCTAGAATTGGGGAAGGGATGGGGAGTGGCTACACCTTC.

This clonotype was found many times. This rearrangement joins TRBV6-4 to TRBJ2-2; possibly TRBD1 for D (6 bases). Looked up from germline, CDR1 is MRHNA and CDR2 is SNTAGT. The V gene lost 6 bases and the J gene lost 4 bases, with 12 bases spanning the gap. The CDR3 contains 14 residues. CDR3: CASRERQVTGELFF. DNA for the CDR3: TGTGCCAGCAGAGAAAGACAGGTCACCGGGGAGCTGTTTTTT.

This clonotype was picked up many times. The chain has TRBV28 and TRBJ2-7; TRBD2 matches at 9 bases. Germline V gene data show CDR1 as MDHEN and CDR2 as SYDVKM. There are 14 residues in the CDR3. Trimming at V came to 7 bases and at J to 2 bases, leaving 6 bases not matched to a gene. The CDR3 loop reads CASNLSGSPYEQYF. The CDR3 DNA reads TGTGCCAGCAACCTTAGCGGGAGCCCCTACGAGCAGTACTTC. The full variable domain, completed using reference TRBV28 and TRBJ2-7, is DVKVTQSSRYLVKRTGEKVFLECVQDMDHENMFWYRQDPGLGLRLIYFSYDVKMKEKGDIPEGYSVSREKKERFSLILESASTNQTSMYLCASNLSGSPYEQYFGPGTRLTVT.

In this sample, this clonotype turned up many times. The rearrangement uses TRBV6-5 and TRBJ2-7; 11 bases agree with TRBD2. The V gene end was trimmed by 5 bases and the J gene end by 7 bases; junction bases not matched to a gene: 4. Germline-derived CDR1 and CDR2 are MNHEY and SVGAGI. The CDR3 length is 13 residues. CDR3 protein: CASSNRLAGEQYF. CDR3 nucleotide sequence: TGTGCCAGCAGTAACAGACTAGCGGGGGAGCAGTACTTC.